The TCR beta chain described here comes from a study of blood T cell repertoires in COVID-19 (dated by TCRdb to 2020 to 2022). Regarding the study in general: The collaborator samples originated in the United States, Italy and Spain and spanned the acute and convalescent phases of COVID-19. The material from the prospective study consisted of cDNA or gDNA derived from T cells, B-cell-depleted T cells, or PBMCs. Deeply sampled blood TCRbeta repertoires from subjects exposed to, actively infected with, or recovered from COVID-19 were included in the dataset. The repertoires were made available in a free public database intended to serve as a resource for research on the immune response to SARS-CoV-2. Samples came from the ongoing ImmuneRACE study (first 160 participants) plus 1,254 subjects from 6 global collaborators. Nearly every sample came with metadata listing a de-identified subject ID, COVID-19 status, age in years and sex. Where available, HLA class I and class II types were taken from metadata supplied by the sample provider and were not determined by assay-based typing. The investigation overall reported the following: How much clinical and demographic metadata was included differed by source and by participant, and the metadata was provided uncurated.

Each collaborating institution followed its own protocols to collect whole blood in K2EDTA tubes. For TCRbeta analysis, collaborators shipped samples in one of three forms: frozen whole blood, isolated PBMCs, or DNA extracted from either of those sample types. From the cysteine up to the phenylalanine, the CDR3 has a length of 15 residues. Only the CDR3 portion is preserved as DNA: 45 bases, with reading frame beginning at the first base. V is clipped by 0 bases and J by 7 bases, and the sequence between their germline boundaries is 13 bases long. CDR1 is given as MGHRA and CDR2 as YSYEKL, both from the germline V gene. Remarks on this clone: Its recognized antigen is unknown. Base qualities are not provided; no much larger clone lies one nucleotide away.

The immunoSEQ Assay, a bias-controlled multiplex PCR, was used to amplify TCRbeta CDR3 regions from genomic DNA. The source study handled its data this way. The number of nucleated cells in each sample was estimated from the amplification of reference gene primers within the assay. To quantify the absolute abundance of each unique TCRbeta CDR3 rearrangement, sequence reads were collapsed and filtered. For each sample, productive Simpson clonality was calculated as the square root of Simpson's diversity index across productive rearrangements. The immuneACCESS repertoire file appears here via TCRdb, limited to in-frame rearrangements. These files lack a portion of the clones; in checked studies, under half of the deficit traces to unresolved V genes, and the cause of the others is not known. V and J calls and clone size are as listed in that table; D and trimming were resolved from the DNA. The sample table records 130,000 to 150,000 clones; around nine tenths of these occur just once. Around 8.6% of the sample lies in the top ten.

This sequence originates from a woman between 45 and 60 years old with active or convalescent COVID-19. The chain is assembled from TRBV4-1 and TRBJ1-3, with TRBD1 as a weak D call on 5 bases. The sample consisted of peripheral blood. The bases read TGCGCCAGCAGCCAAGACGACAGTATATTGAACACCATATATTTT. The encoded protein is CASSQDDSILNTIYF.